These 19 T cell receptor beta chains were sequenced from one sample in a study of identical twins. MiXCR was run by TCRdb on the 5' RACE reads, yielding one entry per CDR3 protein. The sample shows about 730,000 distinct CDR3 sequences, 21% of them seen only once. These sequences were also reported in another study, on T cells expressing NK-cell markers.

The sample comprised PBMCs. These receptors were collected from a woman aged 18-29 years in good health.

The V call is TRBV18, the J call TRBJ2-1; D might be TRBD1 (5 bases). Germline values: CDR1 KGHSH, CDR2 LQKENI. The CDR3 totals 14 residues. Trimming shortened V by 2 bases and J by 8 bases, and 13 bases separated the two germline ends. Here the CDR3 DNA reads TGTGCCAGCTCACCAATAGTCCAGGGCCATGAGCAGTTCTTC. This gives the protein CASSPIVQGHEQFF.

This clonotype showed up many times. The genes are TRBV29-1 and TRBJ2-5; D is ambiguous. Germline values: CDR1 SQVTM, CDR2 ANQGSEA. The ends were cut back, 4 bases at V and 3 bases at J, with 9 bases in the middle. This CDR3 is 12 amino acids long. Written as DNA, the CDR3 is TGCAGCGTTGGCTTGTCAAAAGAGACCCAGTACTTC. Translated: CSVGLSKETQYF.

This clonotype has just a few counts. The chain links TRBV7-6 to TRBJ2-7; a weak D match, TRBD2 (5 bases). In germline, CDR1 is SGHVS, CDR2 FNYEAQ. This CDR3 has 15 residues. The germline V and J ends were trimmed by 2 bases and 2 bases, with 13 bases remaining between them. The DNA of the CDR3 is TGTGCCAGCAGCTTAAATGCGGGTTTTACCTACGAGCAGTACTTC. It translates to CASSLNAGFTYEQYF.

This clonotype was detected many times. This sequence joins TRBV4-1 and TRBJ2-5; D ambiguous. Trimming took 0 bases from V and 5 from J, leaving 13 bases between them. Germline V lookup: CDR1 MGHRA, CDR2 YSYEKL. The CDR3 consists of 15 residues. The CDR3 DNA is TGCGCCAGCAGCCAAGACCCTAGGATTTCGGAGACCCAGTACTTC. This gives the protein CASSQDPRISETQYF.

This clonotype was seen many times. The chain employs TRBV10-3 and TRBJ2-2; 7 nucleotides line up with TRBD1. The germline V gene has CDR1 ENHRY and CDR2 SYGVKD. V lost 6 bases, J lost 0 bases, and 4 bases stayed unmatched. CDR3 length equals 15 residues. The CDR3 sequence is CAISTGTANTGELFF. For the CDR3, the DNA is TGTGCCATCAGCACCGGGACAGCGAACACCGGGGAGCTGTTTTTT.

This clonotype came up a few times. The chain is built from TRBV6-5 and TRBJ1-6; 11 positions match TRBD1. Per germline, CDR1 MNHEY and CDR2 SVGAGI. CDR3 size: 15 residues. The V gene end was trimmed by 5 bases and the J gene end by 10 bases; junction bases not matched to a gene: 7. CDR3 nucleotide sequence: TGTGCCAGCAGTGGACAGGGGGCGCTGGGATCACCCCTCCACTTT. It encodes CASSGQGALGSPLHF.

In its sample, this clonotype was seen a few times. This rearrangement joins TRBV29-1 to TRBJ2-5, with 9 bases aligning to TRBD1. The CDR3 has 13 amino acids. Trimming took 3 bases from V and 5 from J; bases not matched to a gene: 4. Germline V gene lookup returns CDR1 SQVTM and CDR2 ANQGSEA. The CDR3, as DNA: TGCAGCGTTGACCAGACAGGGGGGGAGACCCAGTACTTC. Protein sequence: CSVDQTGGETQYF.

V and J are TRBV10-3 and TRBJ2-1; D remains unclear. The V gene's germline CDR1 is ENHRY and CDR2 SYGVKD. The V end was cut by 2 bases, the J end by 9 bases, with 5 bases between. The CDR3 is 11 residues long. This CDR3 reads CAISEAFEQFF. The CDR3, as DNA: TGTGCCATCAGTGAGGCGTTTGAGCAGTTCTTC.

This clonotype appeared a few times. The chain joins TRBV10-3 to TRBJ2-7; D remains unclear. The V gene's germline CDR1 is ENHRY and CDR2 SYGVKD. CDR3 length: 15 residues. The V end was cut by 2 bases, the J end by 4 bases, with 15 bases between. In DNA form, the CDR3 reads TGTGCCATCAGTGAGGGTAGCAGAGGCCCGTACGAGCAGTACTTC. Amino acid sequence: CAISEGSRGPYEQYF.

J is TRBJ2-1 and V is TRBV15; possible D gene TRBD1, 6 bases. CDR1 is LNHNV, CDR2 YYDKDF, per germline (reference sequence). The V end lost 4 bases, the J end lost 7 bases, and 17 bases lay between the germline ends. CDR3 length: 15 amino acids. CDR3: CATSISGTTRNEQFF. DNA of the CDR3: TGTGCCACCAGCATTTCGGGGACAACGAGGAATGAGCAGTTCTTC.

This clonotype was seen repeatedly, ten times or more. The chain recombines TRBV12-3 or TRBV12-4 with TRBJ2-7, with 10 bases fitting TRBD1. The V and J ends lost 6 bases and 6 bases, in that order; junction bases with no gene match: 8. CDR3 length: 14 residues. CDR3: CASRPGQGNSEQYF. CDR3 nucleotides: TGTGCCAGCAGACCGGGACAGGGGAATAGCGAGCAGTACTTC.

This clonotype was recorded a few times. The V call is TRBV6-1, the J call TRBJ2-1, with 10 bases matching TRBD2. The ends lost 6 bases at V and 3 bases at J; junction bases unmatched: 8. This CDR3 has 16 residues. Germline CDR1 MNHNS, CDR2 SASEGT. CDR3 nucleotides: TGTGCCAGCAGATCATTACTAGCGGGAAGCTACAATGAGCAGTTCTTC. As protein: CASRSLLAGSYNEQFF.

In its sample, this clonotype was seen a few times. The chain joins TRBV20-1 to TRBJ2-7; 12 bases are shared with TRBD1. The germline V gene encodes CDR1 DFQATT and CDR2 SNEGSKA (reference sequence). The CDR3 length is 15 residues. V trimming: 6 bases; J trimming: 6 bases; junction bases outside the gene matches: 12. The CDR3 DNA reads TGCAGTGCCGACCCTCGCGGGACAGGGGGCTCCGAGCAGTACTTC. Translation gives CSADPRGTGGSEQYF.

V gene TRBV30 combines with J gene TRBJ2-5, with 8 nucleotides matching TRBD2. Trimming cost V 4 bases and J 2 bases; bases outside gene matches: 9. Germline loops: CDR1 GTSNPN, CDR2 SVGIG (reference sequence). The CDR3 is 15 residues long. The CDR3 nucleotides are TGTGCCTGGATGGGAGCGGGAGCAGGGCAAGAGACCCAGTACTTC. Amino acids: CAWMGAGAGQETQYF.

The genes are TRBV24-1 and TRBJ2-2; 7 positions match TRBD2. Germline CDR1 and CDR2: KGHDR and SFDVKD. J was trimmed by 1 base and V by 3 bases; bases with no gene match: 7. The CDR3 extends over 17 amino acids. The DNA of the CDR3 is TGTGCCACCAGTGATCCCCCCAGCGGGGAGAACACCGGGGAGCTGTTTTTT. Translating gives CATSDPPSGENTGELFF.

This clonotype was detected ten times or more. The rearrangement joins TRBV10-3 to TRBJ2-3; D is unresolved. This CDR3 is 11 amino acids long. V shed 8 bases and J shed 0 bases, with 3 bases lying between them. The germline CDR1 and CDR2 sequences are ENHRY and SYGVKD. CDR3 DNA: TGTGCCATCGCGAGCACAGATACGCAGTATTTT. Translated: CAIASTDTQYF.

This clonotype was seen ten or more times. At one end, the junction sequence differs from germline, possibly due to a read error. The V call is TRBV29-1, the J call TRBJ2-7; D is ambiguous. CDR3 size: 13 residues. CDR1 is SQVTM, CDR2 ANQGSEA, per germline. This chain's CDR3 is CSVEGQAVDEQYF. CDR3 DNA: TGCAGCGTGGAAGGGCAGGCTGTTGACGAGCAGTACTTC.

V usage is TRBV4-3 and J usage is TRBJ2-3; 8 nucleotides match TRBD2. J gave up 3 bases and V 0 bases, and 17 bases lay outside the gene matches. Germline CDR1 reads LGHNA; CDR2 reads YSLEER. The CDR3 is 20 residues long. CDR3 amino acids: CASSQDEGPVVAGTTDTQYF. The CDR3 DNA reads TGCGCCAGCAGCCAAGATGAGGGCCCCGTAGTAGCGGGAACAACAGATACGCAGTATTTT.

V and J are TRBV12-3 or TRBV12-4 and TRBJ2-4, with D possibly being TRBD1 (6 bases). There are 15 residues in the CDR3. Between the trimmed V and J ends, which lost 4 bases and 4 bases, there was a span of 14 bases. CDR3 in DNA: TGTGCCAGCAGTTCTCCACAGGGTGGTAAAAACATTCAGTACTTC. It codes for CASSSPQGGKNIQYF.